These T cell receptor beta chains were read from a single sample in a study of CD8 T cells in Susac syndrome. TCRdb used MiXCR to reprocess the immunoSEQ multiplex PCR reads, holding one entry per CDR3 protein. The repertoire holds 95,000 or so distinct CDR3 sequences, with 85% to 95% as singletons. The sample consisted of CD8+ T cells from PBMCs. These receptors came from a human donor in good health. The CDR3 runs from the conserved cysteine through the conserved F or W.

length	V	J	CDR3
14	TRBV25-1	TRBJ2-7	CASSLTSSRAEQYF
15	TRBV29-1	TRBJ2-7	CSVEDLGDRGYEQYF
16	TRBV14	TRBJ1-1	CASSQEWTGGRTEAFF
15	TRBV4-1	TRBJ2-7	CASSQYLDSSYEQYF
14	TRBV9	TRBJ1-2	CASASTGGQGGYTF
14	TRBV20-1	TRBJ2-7	CSARGDREAYEQYF
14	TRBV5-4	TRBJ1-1	CASSFESSGTEAFF
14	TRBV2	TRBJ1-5	CASRNGESNQPQHF
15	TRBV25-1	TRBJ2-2	CATKGTGVNTGELFF
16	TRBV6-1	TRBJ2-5	CASSEALSGGWETQYF
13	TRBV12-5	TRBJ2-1	CASGSTQGGEQFF
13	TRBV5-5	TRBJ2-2	CASSLRNTGELFF
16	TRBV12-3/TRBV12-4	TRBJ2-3	CASSPGTSGYTDTQYF
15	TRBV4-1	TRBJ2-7	CASSREMTDFYEQYF
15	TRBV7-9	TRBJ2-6	CASSPPTGGANVLTF
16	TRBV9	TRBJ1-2	CASSVQSQGAPLGYTF
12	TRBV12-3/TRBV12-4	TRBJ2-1	CASSQGANEQFF
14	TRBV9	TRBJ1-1	CASSSWTANTEAFF
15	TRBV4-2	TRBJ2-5	CASSQESSDGETQYF
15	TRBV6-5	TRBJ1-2	CASSYSATAYYGYTF
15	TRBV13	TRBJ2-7	CASSSRGRGYHEQYF
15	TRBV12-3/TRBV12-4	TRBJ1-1	CASTSPRDGYTEAFF
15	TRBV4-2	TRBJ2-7	CASSQDSTGAYEQYF
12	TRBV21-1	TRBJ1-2	CASSNLGAGYTF
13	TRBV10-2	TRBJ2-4	CAGTDWAKNIQYF
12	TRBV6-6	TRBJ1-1	CASSYAQGEAFF
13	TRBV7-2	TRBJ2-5	CASSLLALETQYF